One sample yielded the 19 T cell receptor beta chains listed below, sequenced in a study of PD-1 blockade in mismatch repair-deficient tumors. The assay was immunoSEQ multiplex PCR, and TCRdb's table has in-frame clones only and misses some. The repertoire consists of 120,000 or so clones, with 85% to 90% occurring once and the leading ten covering about 14%. The sequenced sample was peripheral blood, obtained 44 weeks after starting pembrolizumab. The receptors were gathered from an adult with mismatch repair-deficient cancer.

This clone was found once. The chain carries TRBV28 and TRBJ2-1, with 7 bases matching TRBD2. The germline V gene has CDR1 MDHEN and CDR2 SYDVKM. The J segment lost 6 bases and the V segment lost 5 bases, leaving 10 bases of the junction unmatched. The length of the CDR3 is 15 residues. For the CDR3, the DNA is TGTGCCAGCAGTGTCGCGGGAGTACGGTCCAATGAGCAGTTCTTC. Its protein product is CASSVAGVRSNEQFF.

The CDR3, as DNA: TGTGCCAGTAGTATCCCCCCGGGAGCGGGCACCGGGGAGCTGTTTTTT. It codes for CASSIPPGAGTGELFF. V usage is TRBV19 and J usage is TRBJ2-2; TRBD2 is a possible D gene (6 bases). Trimming cost V 3 bases and J 4 bases, with 15 bases left between them. The CDR3 covers 16 residues. The germline CDR1 and CDR2 sequences are LNHDA and SQIVND (reference sequence).

The CDR3 coding sequence is TGCGCCAGCAGCTTGGGGGTAGCGGCTCTCTACAATGAGCAGTTCTTC. It codes for CASSLGVAALYNEQFF. The rearrangement uses TRBV5-1 and TRBJ2-1; perhaps TRBD2 as D (6 bases). This CDR3 has 16 amino acids. The germline V gene has CDR1 SGHRS and CDR2 YFSETQ. Trimming took 0 bases from V and 3 from J, leaving 13 bases between them.

The chain employs TRBV5-1 and TRBJ2-7; the D is unclear. Germline CDR1 SGHRS, CDR2 YFSETQ. The CDR3 has 14 amino acids. V lost 0 bases to trimming and J lost 3 bases, with 10 bases between them. The CDR3 nucleotides read TGCGCCAGCAGCTTGGCCCTCGTTGGCTACGAGCAGTACTTC. As protein: CASSLALVGYEQYF. Drawing the rest from reference TRBV5-1 and TRBJ2-7, the complete variable domain is KAGVTQTPRYLIKTRGQQVTLSCSPISGHRSVSWYQQTPGQGLQFLFEYFSETQRNKGNFPGRFSGRQFSNSRSEMNVSTLELGDSALYLCASSLALVGYEQYFGPGTRLTVT.

This chain uses TRBV28 with TRBJ2-3, with TRBD1 as a possible D gene (7 bases). In germline, CDR1 is MDHEN, CDR2 SYDVKM. V gave up 10 bases and J gave up 2 bases, with 28 bases separating them. CDR3 length: 18 amino acids. In DNA, the CDR3 is TGTGCCACCCAACTCCCTGACAGGGAGGCTAGCAACACAGATACGCAGTATTTT. As protein: CATQLPDREASNTDTQYF. Variable domain in full (rest from reference TRBV28 and TRBJ2-3): DVKVTQSSRYLVKRTGEKVFLECVQDMDHENMFWYRQDPGLGLRLIYFSYDVKMKEKGDIPEGYSVSREKKERFSLILESASTNQTSMYLCATQLPDREASNTDTQYFGPGTRLTVL.

The V call is TRBV6-5, the J call TRBJ2-3, with 7 bases that match TRBD2. CDR3 length: 15 residues. The junction had 9 bases not matched to a gene; V was cut back by 8 bases and J by 1 base. Germline-derived CDR1 and CDR2 are MNHEY and SVGAGI. This CDR3 reads CASAPLAGGTDTQYF. The CDR3 region has the DNA TGTGCCAGCGCCCCTTTAGCGGGCGGCACAGATACGCAGTATTTT.

To note about this clone: A far larger clone is one base from this, pointing to a likely read error. The chain has TRBV6-1 and TRBJ2-3; TRBD2 agrees at 15 bases. CDR1 MNHNS and CDR2 SASEGT come from the germline V gene. This CDR3 comprises 15 residues. The V segment lost 6 bases and the J segment 4 bases; nucleotides outside the gene matches: 2. CDR3 sequence: CASRGLAGGPDTQYF. The CDR3 nucleotides read TGTGCCAGCAGAGGACTAGCGGGAGGGCCAGATACGCAGTATTTT.

This chain uses TRBV5-1 with TRBJ2-7, with 9 bases identical to TRBD2. The length of the CDR3 is 17 residues. In germline, CDR1 is SGHRS, CDR2 YFSETQ. The V segment lost 4 bases and the J segment 0 bases; nucleotides outside the gene matches: 11. The CDR3 spells CASSKKGPSGISYEQYF. In DNA form, the CDR3 reads TGCGCCAGCAGCAAAAAAGGCCCTAGCGGGATCTCCTACGAGCAGTACTTC.

The chain has TRBV11-2 and TRBJ2-2; the match to TRBD1 covers 9 bases. The junction had 7 bases not matched to a gene; V was cut back by 8 bases and J by 0 bases. CDR1 and CDR2 (germline): SGHAT, FQNNGV. This CDR3 is 16 amino acids long. CDR3 sequence reads: CASAFTGGANTGELFF. The CDR3 DNA sequence: TGTGCCAGCGCCTTTACAGGGGGCGCGAACACCGGGGAGCTGTTTTTT.

The chain has TRBV28 and TRBJ2-7, with D perhaps given as TRBD1 or TRBD2 (6 bases each). The CDR3 has 13 amino acids. The germline V gene encodes CDR1 MDHEN and CDR2 SYDVKM. Trimming left V 8 bases short and J 2 bases short, with 13 bases between. Written as DNA, the CDR3 is TGTGCCAGCGGACGGGGGCAGACCTACGAGCAGTACTTC. Its translation: CASGRGQTYEQYF.

This clone was observed once. The chain is built from TRBV15 and TRBJ2-1, with D perhaps TRBD2 (5 bases). V was shortened by 0 bases and J by 2 bases, with 11 bases between the two germline ends. Germline V gene lookup returns CDR1 LNHNV and CDR2 YYDKDF (reference sequence). The CDR3 runs 16 residues. CDR3 region: CATSRDRLAPYNEQFF. The CDR3 DNA is TGTGCCACCAGCAGAGATAGGCTAGCTCCCTACAATGAGCAGTTCTTC.

V usage is TRBV19 and J usage is TRBJ1-5; 7 bases fit TRBD1. The V gene's germline CDR1 is LNHDA and CDR2 SQIVND (reference sequence). With 6 bases clipped from V and 0 bases from J, the junction kept 5 bases outside the gene matches. This CDR3 is built from 15 residues. Here the CDR3 reads CASSGTEYSNQPQHF. The CDR3, as DNA: TGTGCCAGTAGCGGGACAGAGTATAGCAATCAGCCCCAGCATTTT.

V is TRBV27 and J is TRBJ2-7, with TRBD1 as a possible D gene (6 bases). With 4 bases removed from V and 3 bases from J, the gap between germline ends came to 16 bases. The V gene's germline CDR1 is MNHEY and CDR2 SMNVEV (reference sequence). The CDR3 has 15 residues. The CDR3 sequence: CASSSTGTNHYEQYF. The CDR3 nucleotides read TGTGCCAGCAGTTCAACCGGGACAAACCACTACGAGCAGTACTTC.

The gene calls are TRBV28 and TRBJ2-1; 8 nucleotides agree with TRBD2. CDR1 and CDR2 from the germline V gene are MDHEN and SYDVKM. With V trimmed by 5 bases and J by 4 bases, 10 bases remained unmatched. The CDR3 runs to 16 residues. The DNA for the CDR3 is TGTGCCAGCAGTGTCCTCGCTAGCGGGCTGTACAATGAGCAGTTCTTC. Its translation: CASSVLASGLYNEQFF. Together with reference TRBV28 and TRBJ2-1, the CDR3 gives the full variable domain: DVKVTQSSRYLVKRTGEKVFLECVQDMDHENMFWYRQDPGLGLRLIYFSYDVKMKEKGDIPEGYSVSREKKERFSLILESASTNQTSMYLCASSVLASGLYNEQFFGPGTRLTVL.

This clone has just one count. The chain's CDR3 is CASSRRQGPSYEQYF. The CDR3 DNA sequence: TGTGCCAGCAGTAGACGACAGGGGCCCTCCTACGAGCAGTACTTC. V and J are TRBV25-1 and TRBJ2-7, with TRBD1 matching 8 bases. Per the germline V gene, CDR1 is MGHDK and CDR2 is SYGVNS. The V and J ends lost 5 bases and 0 bases, in that order; junction bases with no gene match: 6. The CDR3 runs 15 residues.

The chain joins TRBV25-1 to TRBJ2-3; TRBD2 matches at 12 bases. The CDR3 has 15 amino acids. After removal of 6 bases from V and 3 bases from J, the junction contained 4 bases not matched to a gene. CDR1 and CDR2 (germline): MGHDK, SYGVNS. The CDR3 protein is CASRTTSGSTDTQYF. The DNA of the CDR3 is TGTGCCAGCAGGACGACTAGCGGGAGTACAGATACGCAGTATTTT.

The V and J genes are TRBV7-2 and TRBJ2-3; 9 nucleotides line up with TRBD2. The CDR3 sequence is 16 residues long. CDR1 and CDR2 (germline): SGHTA, FQGNSA. Trimming took 5 bases from V and 2 from J; bases not matched to a gene: 8. CDR3 nucleotide sequence: TGTGCCAGCAGCCTGTCTAGCGGGGAAAACACAGATACGCAGTATTTT. Protein sequence: CASSLSSGENTDTQYF.

The V and J genes are TRBV4-1 and TRBJ2-1; D is uncertain. This CDR3 comprises 18 residues. V lost 1 base and J lost 0, with 16 bases in between. CDR1 MGHRA and CDR2 YSYEKL come from the germline V gene. The CDR3 region has the DNA TGCGCCAGCAGCCAAGCCATCGGTACAACCAGCTCCTACAATGAGCAGTTCTTC. This sequence encodes CASSQAIGTTSSYNEQFF.

This clone was seen only once. The CDR3 region has the DNA TGTGCCAGCAGTTCTACTAAGATCGGACTAGCGGTAACCTACGAGCAGTACTTC. It specifies CASSSTKIGLAVTYEQYF. This chain uses TRBV28 with TRBJ2-7; 10 positions match TRBD2. The CDR3 runs 18 residues. With 4 bases clipped from V and 2 bases from J, the junction kept 14 bases outside the gene matches. CDR1 MDHEN and CDR2 SYDVKM come from the germline V gene.